These 14 T cell receptor beta chains share one sample of origin, sequenced in a study of glioma-infiltrating T cells after dendritic cell vaccination. Sequencing used immunoSEQ multiplex PCR; TCRdb keeps in-frame clones, though not all of them. This table has roughly 41,000 clones, just under 85% appearing once. The sample was blood, taken before dendritic cell vaccination. The receptors derive from a human donor with glioblastoma.

The chain is built from TRBV9 and TRBJ2-7, with a weak D call TRBD1 (6 bases). Germline assignment: CDR1 SGDLS and CDR2 YYNGEE. The CDR3 runs 14 residues. The V end was cut by 3 bases, the J end by 6 bases, with 16 bases between. CDR3 in DNA: TGTGCCAGCAGCGGAGGCTACAGGGATGGCGAGCAGTACTTC. It codes for CASSGGYRDGEQYF.

This chain connects TRBV10-1 to TRBJ1-1; D gene uncertain. Germline V gene sequence: CDR1 WNHNN, CDR2 SYGVQD (reference sequence). V lost 0 bases to trimming and J lost 0 bases, with 11 bases between them. This CDR3 comprises 16 residues. CDR3: CASSESMGVMNTEAFF. CDR3 nucleotides: TGCGCCAGCAGTGAGTCGATGGGCGTAATGAACACTGAAGCTTTCTTT.

The chain recombines TRBV7-2 with TRBJ2-7, with 11 bases fitting TRBD1. V lost 1 base, J lost 3 bases, and 2 bases stayed unmatched. Germline CDR1 and CDR2: SGHTA and FQGNSA. This CDR3 has 15 amino acids. The CDR3 sequence: CASSLGGTGGYEQYF. The CDR3 DNA reads TGTGCCAGCAGCTTAGGGGGGACAGGGGGCTACGAGCAGTACTTC.

The chain employs TRBV6-5 and TRBJ1-6, with D possibly TRBD1 on 6 matching bases. This CDR3 comprises 16 residues. The V gene's germline CDR1 is MNHEY and CDR2 SVGAGI. V was trimmed by 0 bases and J by 7 bases, leaving 13 bases between them. CDR3 in DNA: TGTGCCAGCAGTTACTCCCAGTTACAGGGAAATTCACCCCTCCACTTT. This encodes CASSYSQLQGNSPLHF.

The J gene is TRBJ1-6, the V gene TRBV7-9; D is undetermined. V lost 1 base, J lost 12 bases, and 13 bases lay in between. Looked up from germline, CDR1 is SEHNR and CDR2 is FQNEAQ (reference sequence). The CDR3 covers 14 residues. The CDR3 DNA follows: TGTGCCAGCAGCTTAGGAGGATCCGAGGGACCCCTCCACTTT. Amino acids: CASSLGGSEGPLHF.

The genes are TRBV10-3 and TRBJ2-3; TRBD2 matches at 9 bases. V shed 3 bases, J shed 2 bases, and the junction held 9 bases outside the gene matches. Looked up from germline, CDR1 is ENHRY and CDR2 is SYGVKD. CDR3 length: 17 residues. The CDR3 sequence: CAISDITLAGTTDTQYF. The CDR3 bases are TGTGCCATCAGTGATATTACCCTAGCGGGGACCACAGATACGCAGTATTTT.

The rearrangement links TRBV7-9 to TRBJ2-6; D possibly corresponds to TRBD2 (6 bases). Germline values: CDR1 SEHNR, CDR2 FQNEAQ (reference sequence). The CDR3 length is 15 residues. V lost 3 bases and J lost 3, with 9 bases in between. CDR3 amino acids: CASSLGGGGANVLTF. The CDR3, as DNA: TGTGCCAGCAGCTTGGGGGGAGGTGGGGCCAACGTCCTGACTTTC.

V is TRBV30 and J is TRBJ1-6; D might be TRBD1 (6 bases). The CDR3 totals 13 residues. Germline V gene data show CDR1 as GTSNPN and CDR2 as SVGIG (reference sequence). V lost 2 bases, J lost 10 bases, and 12 bases lay in between. CDR3 sequence reads: CAWSPGEYSPLHF. Written as DNA, the CDR3 is TGTGCCTGGAGTCCAGGGGAGTACTCACCCCTCCACTTT.

The V gene is TRBV4-2, the J gene TRBJ1-2; 9 nucleotides agree with TRBD1. Trimming at V came to 5 bases and at J to 2 bases, leaving 3 bases not matched to a gene. Germline-derived CDR1 and CDR2 are LGHNA and YNFKEQ. This CDR3 has 14 residues. This CDR3 is CASSFGTGNYGYTF. In DNA form, the CDR3 reads TGTGCCAGCAGCTTCGGGACAGGGAACTATGGCTACACCTTC.

This clone was counted only a few times. The V and J genes are TRBV19 and TRBJ2-1, with no clear D. This CDR3 contains 15 residues. V dropped 6 bases and J dropped 4 bases, with 16 bases sitting between them. CDR1 is LNHDA, CDR2 SQIVND, per germline (reference sequence). The CDR3 loop is CASRSNSLAYNEQFF. CDR3 nucleotide sequence: TGTGCCAGTAGGTCAAACAGCCTGGCATACAATGAGCAGTTCTTC.

The table lists this clone with a few counts. The CDR3 protein is CASSGPDTQYF. CDR3 coding DNA: TGTGCCAGCTCAGGGCCAGATACGCAGTATTTT. The rearrangement links TRBV18 to TRBJ2-3; D remains unclear. V lost 5 bases and J 4 bases, leaving 4 bases between the germline ends. Germline CDR1 KGHSH, CDR2 LQKENI. This CDR3 is 11 amino acids long.

This chain uses TRBV5-1 with TRBJ2-2; D remains ambiguous. This CDR3 is built from 13 residues. Germline V gene data show CDR1 as SGHRS and CDR2 as YFSETQ. Trimming pared 3 bases from V and 6 bases from J, leaving 9 bases between. The CDR3 protein is CASSYQAAGELFF. In DNA, the CDR3 is TGCGCCAGCAGCTACCAGGCCGCCGGGGAGCTGTTTTTT.

The chain joins TRBV5-1 to TRBJ1-1; possible D gene TRBD1, 6 bases. V shed 4 bases and J shed 1 base, with 17 bases lying between them. Germline V gives CDR1 SGHRS, CDR2 YFSETQ. The CDR3 is 16 amino acids. The CDR3 reads CASSPTWGLGNTEAFF. CDR3 coding DNA: TGCGCCAGCAGCCCGACCTGGGGGCTGGGGAACACTGAAGCTTTCTTT.

J is TRBJ1-1 and V is TRBV4-3; no definite D call. The CDR3 extends over 15 amino acids. The V end was cut by 1 base, the J end by 6 bases, with 15 bases between. Per germline, CDR1 LGHNA and CDR2 YSLEER. The CDR3 nucleotides are TGCGCCAGCAGCCAAGTAGCACTCCCTGGAGCTGAAGCTTTCTTT. This encodes CASSQVALPGAEAFF.